Here is one T cell receptor (beta chain) with its context. CDR3 length equals 15 residues. Germline V CDR1 and CDR2: LGHNA, YNFKEQ. V was pared by 0 bases and J by 9 bases, with 5 bases of the junction left unmatched. These data originate in a study of blood T cell repertoires in COVID-19. About the study: Donors in the United States, Italy and Spain gave samples during acute or convalescent COVID-19. Nucleic acid was either cDNA or gDNA, and it came from T cells, B-cell-depleted T cells, or PBMCs.

Authors' processing steps: Scientists estimated how many nucleated cells there were by amplifying reference gene primers. Profiled with immunoSEQ multiplex PCR; TCRdb holds only in-frame clones, not every one. That table gives V, J and clone size, and the DNA gave D and trimming. The sample consists of 150,000 to 200,000 clones, over 70% of them appearing once. The sample was peripheral blood. V gene TRBV4-2 combines with J gene TRBJ1-5; 10 bases fit TRBD1. This sequence originates from a man between 65 and 85 years old with acute or convalescent COVID-19. CDR3 region: CASSQETGGGGPQHF. CDR3 DNA sequence: TGTGCCAGCAGCCAAGAGACAGGGGGCGGGGGGCCCCAGCATTTT.